This T cell receptor (beta chain) was recovered during a study of T cell responses to AZD1222 COVID-19 vaccine. Study observations and caveats: Most donors were white British and more were female, and clonal diversity was possibly underestimated.

Sequencing used immunoSEQ multiplex PCR; TCRdb keeps in-frame clones, though not all of them. The data hold about 140,000 clones, with around 90% observed a single time. The germline CDR1 and CDR2 sequences are SGHAT and FQNNGV. This CDR3 contains 11 residues. Concerning this clone itself: Its cognate antigen is unknown. A read error may account for a junction end that differs from germline.

Sample: peripheral blood, taken on day 0 of AZD1222 vaccination. The sequence came from an adult in good health. The chain combines TRBV11-2 with TRBJ1-2, with D perhaps matching TRBD1 (6 bases). CDR3 in amino acids: CASSSGGTLGF. For the CDR3, the DNA is TGTGCCAGCAGCTCAGGAGGGACACTAGGATTC. The full variable domain, completed using reference TRBV11-2 and TRBJ1-2, is EAGVAQSPRYKIIEKRQSVAFWCNPISGHATLYWYQQILGQGPKLLIQFQNNGVVDDSQLPKDRFSAERLKGVDSTLKIQPAKLEDSAVYLCASSSGGTLGFGSGTRLTVV.